Sequencing of this T cell receptor (beta chain) was carried out in a study of blood T cell repertoires in COVID-19. This study enrolled people aged about 18 to 100 from about two dozen US geographic areas. Recovered participants had two consecutive negative NP/OP PCR tests, healthcare professional clearance, or symptom resolution. The protocol was immunoSEQ multiplex PCR, while the TCRdb copy is restricted to in-frame clones and leaves out a portion. The table has under 300,000 clones, approximately 89% seen once. The CDR3 extends over 14 amino acids. V was cut by 7 bases and J by 7 bases, with 17 bases left in between. Germline CDR1 and CDR2: LNHDA and SQIVND (reference sequence).

The origin of this receptor is a woman between 55 and 75 years old who had recovered from COVID-19. Sequenced material: PBMCs or T cells enriched from blood (not recorded which). The chain recombines TRBV19 with TRBJ1-5, with no clear D. CDR3 region: CASTSTPVVQPQHF. CDR3 DNA: TGTGCCAGTACCTCAACCCCGGTCGTACAGCCCCAGCATTTT.